This T cell receptor beta chain was profiled in a study of T cells in Graves' hyperthyroidism and ophthalmopathy. Looking at the study overall: Peripheral blood was secured at the point of initial diagnosis, before any treatment.

Diagnoses were made from clinical symptoms, serum measures (thyroxine and TRAb), thyroid ultrasound and orbital computed tomography. From germline, CDR1 is LNHNV and CDR2 YYDKDF (reference sequence). J was trimmed by 0 bases and V by 3 bases; bases with no gene match: 5. The CDR3 extends over 15 amino acids. This clonotype was observed a handful of times. From RNA transcripts, TCR beta CDR3 regions were amplified. An initial round of RT-PCR targeting the TCR CDR3 relied on the HTBI primer set. One entry per CDR3 protein results from TCRdb running MiXCR on the multiplex PCR reads. This repertoire shows about 600,000 distinct CDR3 sequences, roughly 15% found once; its top ten account for about 12%.

The source is a woman aged 45-60 years with Graves' ophthalmopathy. The sequencing sample was made of blood. J is TRBJ2-7 and V is TRBV15, with 7 bases aligning to TRBD2. CDR3 loop: CATSSRAGNSYEQYF. CDR3 nucleotide sequence: TGTGCCACCAGCAGTAGAGCGGGAAACTCCTACGAGCAGTACTTC. Using reference TRBV15 and TRBJ2-7 for the parts outside the CDR3, the full variable domain is DAMVIQNPRYQVTQFGKPVTLSCSQTLNHNVMYWYQQKSSQAPKLLFHYYDKDFNNEADTPDNFQSRRPNTSFCFLDIRSPGLGDTAMYLCATSSRAGNSYEQYFGPGTRLTVT.